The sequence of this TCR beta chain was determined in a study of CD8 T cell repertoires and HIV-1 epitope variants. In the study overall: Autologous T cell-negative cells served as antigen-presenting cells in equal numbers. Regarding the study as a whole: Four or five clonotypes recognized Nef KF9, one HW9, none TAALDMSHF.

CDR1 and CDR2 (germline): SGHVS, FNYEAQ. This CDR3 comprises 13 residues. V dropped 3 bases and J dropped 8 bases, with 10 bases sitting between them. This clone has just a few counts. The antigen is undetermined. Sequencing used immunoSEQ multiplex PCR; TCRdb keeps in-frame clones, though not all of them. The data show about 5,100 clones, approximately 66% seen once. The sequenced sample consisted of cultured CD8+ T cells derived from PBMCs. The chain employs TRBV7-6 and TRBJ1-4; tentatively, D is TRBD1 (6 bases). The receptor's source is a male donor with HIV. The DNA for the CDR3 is TGTGCCAGCAGCTTTATAGGGGGAGAAAAACTGTTTTTT. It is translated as CASSFIGGEKLFF.